These T cell receptor beta chains were read from a single sample in a study of blood T cell repertoires in COVID-19. Sequencing used immunoSEQ multiplex PCR; TCRdb keeps in-frame clones, though not all of them. The sample lists some 230,000 clones, approximately 84% seen once, with approximately 2.9% in the top ten. The source material was peripheral blood. All receptors derive from a woman aged 25 to 39 who had recovered from COVID-19. Both conserved end residues are part of each CDR3.

j_gene: TRBJ2-2
v_gene: TRBV5-1
CDR3aa: CASSLVGTAVGELFF

j_gene: TRBJ1-5
v_gene: TRBV2
CDR3aa: CASKSGSYQPQHF

j_gene: TRBJ2-7
v_gene: TRBV9
CDR3aa: CASSVEASGFYEQYF

j_gene: TRBJ1-5
v_gene: TRBV19
CDR3aa: CASSATGGRQPQHF

j_gene: TRBJ2-7
v_gene: TRBV7-2
CDR3aa: CASSLAGQGDYEQYF

j_gene: TRBJ2-5
v_gene: TRBV24-1
CDR3aa: CATSAVAGFQETQYF

j_gene: TRBJ2-1
v_gene: TRBV3-1/TRBV3-2
CDR3aa: CASSQGQGSLHEQFF

j_gene: TRBJ2-2
v_gene: TRBV7-9
CDR3aa: CASSAGTPNTGELFF

j_gene: TRBJ2-3
v_gene: TRBV5-1
CDR3aa: CASSLSSGGGGTDTQYF

j_gene: TRBJ2-3
v_gene: TRBV30
CDR3aa: CAWSVRSKDTQYF

j_gene: TRBJ1-3
v_gene: TRBV28
CDR3aa: CASSYRDGSSGNTIYF

j_gene: TRBJ2-2
v_gene: TRBV7-9
CDR3aa: CASIGPSPTGELFF

j_gene: TRBJ2-3
v_gene: TRBV13
CDR3aa: CASSLPSGTSDTQYF

j_gene: TRBJ1-5
v_gene: TRBV19
CDR3aa: CASTGAGGNQPQHF

j_gene: TRBJ1-3
v_gene: TRBV7-2
CDR3aa: CASSPHGGRDGNTIYF

j_gene: TRBJ2-7
v_gene: TRBV20-1
CDR3aa: CRAQHAYEQYF

j_gene: TRBJ2-3
v_gene: TRBV7-6
CDR3aa: CASSRTSTDTQYF

j_gene: TRBJ1-1
v_gene: TRBV12-3/TRBV12-4
CDR3aa: CASSSRGVEAFF

j_gene: TRBJ2-7
v_gene: TRBV9
CDR3aa: CASSDAPGTSGRPSSYEQYF

j_gene: TRBJ1-5
v_gene: TRBV4-1
CDR3aa: CASSQDLTDHQPQHF

j_gene: TRBJ2-3
v_gene: TRBV7-2
CDR3aa: CASSWMGRRKDTQYF

j_gene: TRBJ2-5
v_gene: TRBV4-1
CDR3aa: CASSQTRGTSDQETQYF

j_gene: TRBJ2-3
v_gene: TRBV9
CDR3aa: CASQRFGDTQYF

j_gene: TRBJ1-6
v_gene: TRBV5-6
CDR3aa: CASSLGQGISPLHF

j_gene: TRBJ2-1
v_gene: TRBV7-3
CDR3aa: CASSSSHSSGKQFF

j_gene: TRBJ1-5
v_gene: TRBV27
CDR3aa: CASARTALNQPQHF

j_gene: TRBJ2-1
v_gene: TRBV5-4
CDR3aa: CASSPTGSYNEQFF

j_gene: TRBJ2-3
v_gene: TRBV28
CDR3aa: CASSSALGQGAPDTQYF

j_gene: TRBJ2-1
v_gene: TRBV18
CDR3aa: CASSPQARLAGAALPNEQFF

j_gene: TRBJ2-7
v_gene: TRBV5-6
CDR3aa: CASSSGIYEQYF

j_gene: TRBJ1-5
v_gene: TRBV5-3
CDR3aa: CARRGGEQPQHF

j_gene: TRBJ1-1
v_gene: TRBV12-3/TRBV12-4
CDR3aa: CASRPTGYSEAFF

j_gene: TRBJ2-2
v_gene: TRBV5-6
CDR3aa: CASSLRANTGELFF

j_gene: TRBJ2-7
v_gene: TRBV4-2
CDR3aa: CASSPRLASTYEQYF

j_gene: TRBJ1-5
v_gene: TRBV10-1
CDR3aa: CASSEGQTGQPQHF

j_gene: TRBJ2-7
v_gene: TRBV7-8
CDR3aa: CASSLEYEQYF

j_gene: TRBJ1-2
v_gene: TRBV2
CDR3aa: CASSEVGGQLVLVYGYTF

j_gene: TRBJ2-3
v_gene: TRBV19
CDR3aa: CASSDLKGSSGTPTDTQYF

j_gene: TRBJ2-5
v_gene: TRBV24-1
CDR3aa: CATSDFNGETQYF

j_gene: TRBJ1-1
v_gene: TRBV9
CDR3aa: CASSVVGGEAFF

j_gene: TRBJ1-2
v_gene: TRBV28
CDR3aa: CASIDRENYGYTF